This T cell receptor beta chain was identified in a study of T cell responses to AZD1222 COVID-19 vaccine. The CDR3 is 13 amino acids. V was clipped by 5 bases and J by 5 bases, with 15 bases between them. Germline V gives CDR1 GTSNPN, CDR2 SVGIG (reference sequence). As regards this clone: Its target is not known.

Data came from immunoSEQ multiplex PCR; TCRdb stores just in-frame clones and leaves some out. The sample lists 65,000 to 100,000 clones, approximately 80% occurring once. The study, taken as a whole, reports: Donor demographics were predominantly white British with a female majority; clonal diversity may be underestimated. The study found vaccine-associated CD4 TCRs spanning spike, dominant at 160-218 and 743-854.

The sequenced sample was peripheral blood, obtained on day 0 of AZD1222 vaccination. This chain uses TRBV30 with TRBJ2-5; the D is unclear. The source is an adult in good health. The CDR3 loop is CAWGVSGVETQYF. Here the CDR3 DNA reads TGTGCCTGGGGCGTGAGTGGGGTCGAGACCCAGTACTTC.